This TCR beta chain emerged from a study of response to subunit inactivated influenza vaccine. With V trimmed by 1 base and J by 1 base, 4 bases remained unmatched. Germline loops: CDR1 DFQATT, CDR2 SNEGSKA (reference sequence). This CDR3 comprises 16 residues. General study findings and limits: Each seasonal flu vaccination may recruit only limited new T cells, authors suggested.

Via MiXCR, TCRdb re-called the RT-PCR reads, giving one row per CDR3 protein. This sample yields approximately 520,000 distinct CDR3 sequences, of which roughly 25% are seen a single time; under 2.5% belongs to the top ten. As regards this clonotype: Antigen specificity is unknown.

J is TRBJ2-2 and V is TRBV20-1; TRBD1 agrees at 9 bases. Sequenced material: CD4+ T cells sorted from PBMCs, taken approximately 5 days after vaccination. The sequence was obtained from a man aged 50-60 years who received an inactivated influenza vaccine. The CDR3 DNA follows: TGCAGTGCTAGAGCTCCGGACAGGGGGAACACCGGGGAGCTGTTTTTT. Residues: CSARAPDRGNTGELFF.